This record looks at one T cell receptor (beta chain) sequence and its context. Its antigen is as yet unknown. The sample originates from a study of cytomegalovirus exposure and HLA in healthy donors. General study points: Some V segments could not be told apart, so they were left out, TRBV6-2 and TRBV6-3 among them.

PCR amplification relied on 60 Vbeta primers (plus 13 Jbeta primers). Under the authors' procedure: In a later analysis, 60 million to 90 million unique TCR beta chains included roughly 11 million shared by two or more donors. Sequenced by immunoSEQ multiplex PCR; TCRdb stores in-frame clones only, minus some. The D gene and trimming were derived from the DNA, and the V and J assignments and clone size from that table. The sample shows about 18,000 clones, under 90% of them seen only once. Germline loops: CDR1 ENHRY, CDR2 SYGVKD. The CDR3 has 16 amino acids. Between the trimmed V and J ends, which lost 4 bases and 2 bases, there was a span of 16 bases.

This sequence joins TRBV10-3 and TRBJ2-3; perhaps TRBD1 as D (6 bases). The sequence was obtained from a human donor in good health. Sequenced material: PBMCs. CDR3 amino acids: CAISGTGKTYTDTQYF. In DNA form, the CDR3 reads TGTGCCATCAGTGGTACAGGGAAAACGTACACAGATACGCAGTATTTT.